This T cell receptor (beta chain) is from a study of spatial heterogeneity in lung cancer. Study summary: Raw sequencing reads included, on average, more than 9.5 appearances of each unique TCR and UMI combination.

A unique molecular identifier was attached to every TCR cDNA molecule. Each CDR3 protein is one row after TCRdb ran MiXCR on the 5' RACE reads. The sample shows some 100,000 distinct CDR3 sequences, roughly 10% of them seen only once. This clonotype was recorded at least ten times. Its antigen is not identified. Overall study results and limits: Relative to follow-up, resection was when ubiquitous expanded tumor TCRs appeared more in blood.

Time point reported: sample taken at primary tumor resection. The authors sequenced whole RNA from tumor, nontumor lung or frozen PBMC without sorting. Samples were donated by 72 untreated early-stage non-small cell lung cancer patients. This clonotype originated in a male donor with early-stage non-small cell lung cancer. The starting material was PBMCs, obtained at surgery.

The CDR3 spells CASSWGTAYEQYF. CDR3 nucleotide sequence: TGCGCCAGCAGCTGGGGGACAGCCTACGAGCAGTACTTC. The chain joins TRBV5-1 to TRBJ2-7; 7 bases fit TRBD1. This CDR3 has 13 amino acids. J gave up 2 bases and V 3 bases, and 2 bases lay outside the gene matches. Per germline, CDR1 SGHRS and CDR2 YFSETQ. The full variable domain, rest sourced from reference TRBV5-1 and TRBJ2-7, is KAGVTQTPRYLIKTRGQQVTLSCSPISGHRSVSWYQQTPGQGLQFLFEYFSETQRNKGNFPGRFSGRQFSNSRSEMNVSTLELGDSALYLCASSWGTAYEQYFGPGTRLTVT.